The present T cell receptor beta chain was sequenced within a study of blood T cell repertoires in COVID-19 (TCRdb year 2020). For the wider study: Samples covering the acute and convalescent phases of COVID-19 were provided by collaborators in the United States, Italy and Spain. The material from the prospective study consisted of cDNA or gDNA derived from T cells, B-cell-depleted T cells, or PBMCs. Deeply sampled blood TCRbeta repertoires from subjects exposed to, actively infected with, or recovered from COVID-19 were included in the dataset. The repertoires were released in a freely available public database meant as a resource for research on the immune response to SARS-CoV-2. The samples were drawn from the first 160 participants of the ongoing ImmuneRACE study and from under 1,500 subjects provided by 6 global collaborators. The sample metadata nearly always contained a de-identified subject ID, COVID-19 status, age in years and sex. Where HLA class I and class II types were available, the types were taken from metadata supplied by the sample provider, not from assay-based typing.

On this clone itself: Its target antigen remains unknown. No qualities accompany the bases; no much larger clone lies one base away.

Samples from volunteer blood donors who had recovered from COVID-19 were contributed by a second Seattle source. The collaborating institutions used their own protocols to collect whole blood in K2EDTA tubes. For TCRbeta analysis, collaborators shipped samples as frozen whole blood, isolated PBMCs, or DNA extracted from either of those sample types. Unmatched junction bases come to 1, with V trimmed by 3 bases and J by 3 bases. Taken from cysteine to phenylalanine, the CDR3 has 13 residues. Just the 39-base CDR3 DNA is kept, in frame starting at base 1. The germline V gene encodes CDR1 SEHNR and CDR2 FQNEAQ (reference sequence). Study-wide conclusions, independent of this receptor: How much clinical and demographic metadata was included differed by source and by participant, and the metadata was provided uncurated.

TCRbeta CDR3 regions were amplified from genomic DNA using the immunoSEQ Assay, a bias-controlled multiplex PCR. Per the original workflow: Nucleated cell counts per sample were estimated from amplification of reference gene primers within the assay. To quantify the absolute abundance of each unique TCRbeta CDR3 rearrangement, sequence reads were collapsed and filtered. For each sample, productive Simpson clonality was calculated as the square root of Simpson's diversity index over productive rearrangements. The source is immuneACCESS, and TCRdb retained only in-frame sequences with V and J called. Part of the clones is not carried over; for the studies checked, unresolved V genes explain less than half of this, and the remainder is unexplained. V and J calls and clone size follow that table, whereas D and trimming were derived from the DNA. This sample has roughly 250,000 clones in its table, and 84% of those were observed once. The ten largest account for approximately 1.4% of the sample.

Input material: peripheral blood. The origin of this receptor is a woman aged 40 to 50 who had recovered from COVID-19. The sequence links TRBV7-9 to TRBJ1-2; a stretch of 7 junction bases matches TRBD1. The nucleotide sequence is given as TGTGCCAGCAGCTTCGGACAGGACTATGGCTACACCTTC. Translated, it gives CASSFGQDYGYTF.